This T cell receptor beta chain was recovered during a study of blood T cells in healthy people across ages. It was with a sample-barcoded 5' primer and a J-beta primer mix that a second PCR of about 7 to 12 cycles was run. TCRdb re-analysed the 5' RACE reads in MiXCR, keeping a single row per CDR3 protein. The repertoire holds about 1.1 million distinct CDR3 sequences, 30% to 40% seen once, with around 13% in the top ten. This CDR3 has 15 residues. The J segment lost 0 bases and the V segment lost 2 bases, leaving 2 bases of the junction unmatched. Germline V gene lookup returns CDR1 MNHEY and CDR2 SVGAGI. This clonotype has a count of ten or more.

The chain carries TRBV6-5 and TRBJ2-7, with TRBD1 matching over 9 bases. Material: blood. This receptor was identified in a man aged 18 to 29 in good health. The CDR3 DNA follows: TGTGCCAGCAGTTACGGGACAGGGAACTCCTACGAGCAGTACTTC. Residues: CASSYGTGNSYEQYF.